The entry below describes one TCR beta chain. Profiling relied on immunoSEQ multiplex PCR, and the TCRdb table lists in-frame clones only, not all of them. The table includes roughly 190,000 clones, about 90% detected once. These data originate in a study of blood T cell repertoires in COVID-19. Study-level background: Sample material is recorded as cDNA or gDNA derived from T cells, B-cell-depleted T cells, or PBMCs.

V gave up 7 bases and J gave up 0 bases; unmatched junction bases: 5. This CDR3 comprises 15 residues. Germline-derived CDR1 and CDR2 are MNHEY and SVGAGI. The V and J genes are TRBV6-5 and TRBJ2-5, with TRBD2 matching 10 bases. Sequences were obtained from peripheral blood. This receptor was taken from a man between 60 and 70 years old with active or convalescent COVID-19. CDR3 residues: CASTISGGNQETQYF. CDR3 nucleotide sequence: TGTGCCAGCACCATTAGCGGGGGGAACCAAGAGACCCAGTACTTC.